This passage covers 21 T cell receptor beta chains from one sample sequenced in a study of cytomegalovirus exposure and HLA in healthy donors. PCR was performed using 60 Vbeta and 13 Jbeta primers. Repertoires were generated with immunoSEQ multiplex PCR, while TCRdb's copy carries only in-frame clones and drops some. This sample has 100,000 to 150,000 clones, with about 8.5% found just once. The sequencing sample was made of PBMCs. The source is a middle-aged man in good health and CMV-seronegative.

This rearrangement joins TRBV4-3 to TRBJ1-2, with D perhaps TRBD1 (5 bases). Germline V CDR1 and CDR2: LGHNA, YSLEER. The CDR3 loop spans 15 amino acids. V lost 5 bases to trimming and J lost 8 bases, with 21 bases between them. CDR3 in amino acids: CASSSTAPERGGYTF. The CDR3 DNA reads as TGCGCCAGCAGCTCGACAGCGCCTGAGAGAGGCGGCTACACCTTC.

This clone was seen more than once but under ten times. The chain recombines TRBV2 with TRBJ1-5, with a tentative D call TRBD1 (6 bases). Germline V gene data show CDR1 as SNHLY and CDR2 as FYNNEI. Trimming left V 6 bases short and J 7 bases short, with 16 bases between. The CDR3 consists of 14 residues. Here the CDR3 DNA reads TGTGCCAGCAGCCCCGGCAGGGGCGGGCAGCCCCAGCATTTT. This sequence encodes CASSPGRGGQPQHF. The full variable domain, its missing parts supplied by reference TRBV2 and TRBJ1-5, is EPEVTQTPSHQVTQMGQEVILRCVPISNHLYFYWYRQILGQKVEFLVSFYNNEISEKSEIFDDQFSVERPDGSNFTLKIRSTKLEDSAMYFCASSPGRGGQPQHFGDGTRLSIL.

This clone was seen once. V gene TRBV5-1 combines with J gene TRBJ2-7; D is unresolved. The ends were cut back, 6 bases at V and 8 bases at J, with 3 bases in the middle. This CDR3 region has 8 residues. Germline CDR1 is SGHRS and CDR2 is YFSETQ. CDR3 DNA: TGCGCCAGCACCAAGCAGTACTTC. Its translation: CASTKQYF.

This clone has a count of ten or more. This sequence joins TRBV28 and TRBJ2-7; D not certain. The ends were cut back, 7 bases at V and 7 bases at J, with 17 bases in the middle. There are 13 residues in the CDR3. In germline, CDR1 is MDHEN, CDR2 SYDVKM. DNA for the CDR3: TGTGCCAGCACCCCGGCCGGTCGAGGTGAGCAGTACTTC. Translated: CASTPAGRGEQYF.

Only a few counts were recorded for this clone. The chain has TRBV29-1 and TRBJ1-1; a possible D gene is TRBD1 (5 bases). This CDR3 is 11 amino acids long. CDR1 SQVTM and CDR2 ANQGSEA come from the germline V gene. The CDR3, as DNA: TGCAGTTGCGGAGGGGCCACTGAAGCTTTCTTT. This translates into CSCGGATEAFF. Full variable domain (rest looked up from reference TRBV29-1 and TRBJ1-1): SAVISQKPSRDICQRGTSLTIQCQVDSQVTMMFWYRQQPGQSLTLIATANQGSEATYESGFVIDKFPISRPNLTFSTLTVSNMSPEDSSIYLCSCGGATEAFFGQGTRLTVV.

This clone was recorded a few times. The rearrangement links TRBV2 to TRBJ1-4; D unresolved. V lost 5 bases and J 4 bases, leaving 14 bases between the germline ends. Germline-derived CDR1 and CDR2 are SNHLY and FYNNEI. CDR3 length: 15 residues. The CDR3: CASSYRAGGNEKLFF. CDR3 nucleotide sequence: TGTGCCAGCAGTTACCGAGCGGGAGGTAATGAAAAACTGTTTTTT.

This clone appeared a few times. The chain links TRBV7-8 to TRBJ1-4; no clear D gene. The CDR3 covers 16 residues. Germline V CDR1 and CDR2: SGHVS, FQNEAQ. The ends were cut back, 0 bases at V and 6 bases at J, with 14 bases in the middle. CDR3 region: CASSLAAVLSYEKLFF. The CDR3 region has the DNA TGTGCCAGCAGCTTAGCGGCAGTCTTGTCCTATGAAAAACTGTTTTTT.

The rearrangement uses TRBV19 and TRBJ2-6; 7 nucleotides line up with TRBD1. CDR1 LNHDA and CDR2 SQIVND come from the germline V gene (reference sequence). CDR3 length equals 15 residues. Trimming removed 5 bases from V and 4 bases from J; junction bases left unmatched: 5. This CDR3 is CASSATGAGANVLTF. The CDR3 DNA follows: TGTGCCAGTAGTGCCACAGGGGCCGGGGCCAACGTCCTGACTTTC. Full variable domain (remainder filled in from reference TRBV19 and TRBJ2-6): DGGITQSPKYLFRKEGQNVTLSCEQNLNHDAMYWYRQDPGQGLRLIYYSQIVNDFQKGDIAEGYSVSREKKESFPLTVTSAQKNPTAFYLCASSATGAGANVLTFGAGSRLTVL.

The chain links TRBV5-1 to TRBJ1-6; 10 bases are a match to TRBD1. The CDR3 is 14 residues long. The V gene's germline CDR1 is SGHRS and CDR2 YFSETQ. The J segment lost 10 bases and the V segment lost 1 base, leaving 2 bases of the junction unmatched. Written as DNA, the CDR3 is TGCGCCAGCAGCTTGATGGGACAGGGGTCACCCCTCCACTTT. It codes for CASSLMGQGSPLHF.

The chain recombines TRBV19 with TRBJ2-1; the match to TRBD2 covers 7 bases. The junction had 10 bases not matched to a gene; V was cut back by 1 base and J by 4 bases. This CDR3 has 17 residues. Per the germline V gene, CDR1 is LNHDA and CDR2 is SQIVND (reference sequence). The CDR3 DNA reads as TGTGCCAGTAGTATAGGCCCGGTGGGTAGCGGGTACAATGAGCAGTTCTTC. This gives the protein CASSIGPVGSGYNEQFF.

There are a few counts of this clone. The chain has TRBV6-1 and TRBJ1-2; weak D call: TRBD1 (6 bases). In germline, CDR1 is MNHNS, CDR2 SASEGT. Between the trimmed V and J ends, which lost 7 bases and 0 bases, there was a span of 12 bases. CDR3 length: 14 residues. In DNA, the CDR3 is TGTGCCAGCAATCCGACAGGAGCTAACTATGGCTACACCTTC. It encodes CASNPTGANYGYTF.

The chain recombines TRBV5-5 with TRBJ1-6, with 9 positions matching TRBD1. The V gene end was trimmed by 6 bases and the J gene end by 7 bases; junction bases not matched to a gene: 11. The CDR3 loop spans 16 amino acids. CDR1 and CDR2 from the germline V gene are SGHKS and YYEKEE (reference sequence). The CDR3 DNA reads TGTGCCAGCACCGACCCGGGACAGGGAGGGAATTCACCCCTCCACTTT. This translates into CASTDPGQGGNSPLHF.

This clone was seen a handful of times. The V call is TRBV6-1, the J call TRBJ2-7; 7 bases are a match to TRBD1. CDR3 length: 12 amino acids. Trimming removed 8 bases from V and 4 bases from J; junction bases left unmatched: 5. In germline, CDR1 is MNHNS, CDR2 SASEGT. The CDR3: CASQDRSYEQYF. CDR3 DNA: TGTGCCAGCCAGGACAGGAGTTACGAGCAGTACTTC.

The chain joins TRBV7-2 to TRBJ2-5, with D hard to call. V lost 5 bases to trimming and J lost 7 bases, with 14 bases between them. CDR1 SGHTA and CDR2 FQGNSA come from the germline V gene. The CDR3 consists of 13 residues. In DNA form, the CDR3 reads TGTGCCAGCAGCGTAACCATGTCGGGGACCCAGTACTTC. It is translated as CASSVTMSGTQYF.

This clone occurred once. The CDR3 DNA reads as TGTGCCAGCAGTTTCCGGGGACACTCTGGAAACACCATATATTTT. Protein product: CASSFRGHSGNTIYF. V gene TRBV28 combines with J gene TRBJ1-3; maybe TRBD1 (6 bases). The germline V and J ends were trimmed by 3 bases and 0 bases, with 9 bases remaining between them. CDR1 MDHEN and CDR2 SYDVKM come from the germline V gene. The CDR3 sequence is 15 residues long.

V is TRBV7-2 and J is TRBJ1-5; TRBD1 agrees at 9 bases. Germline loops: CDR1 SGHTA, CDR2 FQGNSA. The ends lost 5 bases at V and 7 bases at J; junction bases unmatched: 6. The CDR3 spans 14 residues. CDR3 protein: CASSHTGGEQPQHF. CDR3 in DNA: TGTGCCAGCAGCCATACAGGGGGCGAACAGCCCCAGCATTTT.

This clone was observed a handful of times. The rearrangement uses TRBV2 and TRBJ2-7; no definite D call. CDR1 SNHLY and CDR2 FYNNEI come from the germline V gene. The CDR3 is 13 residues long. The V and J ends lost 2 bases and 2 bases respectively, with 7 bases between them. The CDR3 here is CASSEWLAYEQYF. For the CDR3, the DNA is TGTGCCAGCAGTGAATGGCTAGCCTACGAGCAGTACTTC.

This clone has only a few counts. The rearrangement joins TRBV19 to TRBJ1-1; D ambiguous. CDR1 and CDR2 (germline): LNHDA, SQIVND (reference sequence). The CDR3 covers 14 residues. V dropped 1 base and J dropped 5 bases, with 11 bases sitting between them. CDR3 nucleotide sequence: TGTGCCAGTAGTATAGTTGGGTTCGGGACTGAAGCTTTCTTT. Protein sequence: CASSIVGFGTEAFF.

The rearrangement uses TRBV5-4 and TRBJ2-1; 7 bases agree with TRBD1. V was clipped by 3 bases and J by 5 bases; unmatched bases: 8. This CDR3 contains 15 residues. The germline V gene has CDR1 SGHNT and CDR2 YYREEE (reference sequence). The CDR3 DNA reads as TGTGCCAGCAGCTCGCCGGGACAGTTACACAATGAGCAGTTCTTC. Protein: CASSSPGQLHNEQFF.

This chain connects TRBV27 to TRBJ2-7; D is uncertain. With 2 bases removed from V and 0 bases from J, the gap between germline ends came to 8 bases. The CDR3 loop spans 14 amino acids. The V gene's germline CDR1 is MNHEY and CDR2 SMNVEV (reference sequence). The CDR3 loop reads CASSLNFASYEQYF. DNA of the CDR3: TGTGCCAGCAGTTTAAACTTCGCCTCCTACGAGCAGTACTTC.

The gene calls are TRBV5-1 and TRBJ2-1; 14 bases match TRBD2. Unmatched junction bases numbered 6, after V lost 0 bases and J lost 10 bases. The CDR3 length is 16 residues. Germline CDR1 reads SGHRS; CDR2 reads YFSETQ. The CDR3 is CASSLGGLAGEVEQFF. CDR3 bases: TGCGCCAGCAGCTTGGGGGGACTAGCGGGGGAGGTGGAGCAGTTCTTC.